The 27 T cell receptor beta chains presented below share a single source sample, sequenced in a study of T cells in Graves' hyperthyroidism and ophthalmopathy. Amplified regions were TCR beta CDR3 sequences from RNA transcripts. A set of HTBI primers served as the primers for a first-round RT-PCR of the TCR CDR3. TCRdb processed the multiplex PCR reads anew with MiXCR; each CDR3 protein has one entry. This repertoire shows around 340,000 distinct CDR3 sequences, approximately 13% found once; its top ten account for around 23%. Sequenced: blood. The origin of the receptors is a woman aged 30 to 39 with Graves' hyperthyroidism.

Many counts were recorded for this clonotype. The V gene is TRBV28, the J gene TRBJ2-1; D remains unclear. V gave up 2 bases and J gave up 2 bases, with 16 bases separating them. Germline CDR1 and CDR2: MDHEN and SYDVKM. The CDR3 sequence is 17 residues long. CDR3 sequence (DNA): TGTGCCAGCAGTTTAGGCGGTGGTTGGCGGACCTACAATGAGCAGTTCTTC. Translating it yields CASSLGGGWRTYNEQFF.

Ten or more counts support this clonotype. The gene calls are TRBV12-3 or TRBV12-4 and TRBJ2-7; 7 bases are shared with TRBD2. Trimming cost V 5 bases and J 0 bases; bases outside gene matches: 4. This CDR3 has 14 residues. CDR3 DNA sequence: TGTGCCAGCAGTGAAAGCGGGGTCTCCTACGAGCAGTACTTC. Protein product: CASSESGVSYEQYF.

V gene TRBV6-1 combines with J gene TRBJ1-2; 10 nucleotides agree with TRBD1. Germline loops: CDR1 MNHNS, CDR2 SASEGT. The V and J ends lost 4 bases and 4 bases, in that order; junction bases with no gene match: 9. There are 16 residues in the CDR3. The chain's CDR3 is CASSGDRGYSPYGYTF. Here the CDR3 DNA reads TGTGCCAGCAGTGGGGACAGGGGCTATTCTCCCTATGGCTACACCTTC.

V is TRBV4-3 and J is TRBJ2-3; the D gene is possibly TRBD1 (6 bases). The length of the CDR3 is 13 residues. Germline lookup yields CDR1 LGHNA and CDR2 YSLEER. The ends were cut back, 4 bases at V and 5 bases at J, with 10 bases in the middle. CDR3 residues: CASSRNREDTQYF. DNA of the CDR3: TGCGCCAGCAGCCGTAACAGGGAAGATACGCAGTATTTT.

This clonotype turned up a few times. The rearrangement uses TRBV5-1 and TRBJ2-2; possibly TRBD1 for D (5 bases). The germline V gene has CDR1 SGHRS and CDR2 YFSETQ. V was pared by 3 bases and J by 6 bases, with 12 bases between. The CDR3 is 14 residues long. CDR3 in amino acids: CASSWEQVAGELFF. The CDR3 bases are TGCGCCAGCAGCTGGGAACAGGTTGCCGGGGAGCTGTTTTTT. The full variable domain, its missing parts supplied by reference TRBV5-1 and TRBJ2-2, is KAGVTQTPRYLIKTRGQQVTLSCSPISGHRSVSWYQQTPGQGLQFLFEYFSETQRNKGNFPGRFSGRQFSNSRSEMNVSTLELGDSALYLCASSWEQVAGELFFGEGSRLTVL.

This clonotype was counted ten times or more. The junction differs from germline at one of its ends, possibly a read error. The chain recombines TRBV20-1 with TRBJ2-7; 11 bases fit TRBD2. The CDR3 extends over 11 amino acids. Germline values: CDR1 DFQATT, CDR2 SNEGSKA (reference sequence). DNA of the CDR3: TGCAGTACTAGCGGGAGCTACGAGCAGTACTTC. This sequence encodes CSTSGSYEQYF.

This chain joins TRBV7-9 and TRBJ1-2; D possibly corresponds to TRBD1 (6 bases). Trimming took off 5 bases at V and 3 bases at J, with 16 bases between the two ends. Germline V gene lookup returns CDR1 SEHNR and CDR2 FQNEAQ (reference sequence). This CDR3 has 15 amino acids. The CDR3, as DNA: TGTGCCAGCAGCCCAGAGGTGGGACAATACTATGGCTACACCTTC. Translation: CASSPEVGQYYGYTF.

This clonotype has a count of ten or more. V is TRBV6-1 and J is TRBJ2-5; D ambiguous. Germline-derived CDR1 and CDR2 are MNHNS and SASEGT. Trimming took off 4 bases at V and 2 bases at J, with 14 bases between the two ends. CDR3 length equals 15 residues. The CDR3: CASSVVTLRQETQYF. The CDR3 bases are TGTGCCAGCAGTGTAGTCACTTTAAGGCAAGAGACCCAGTACTTC.

The table lists this clonotype with many counts. This sequence joins TRBV6-1 and TRBJ1-1; 9 bases align to TRBD1. Trimming took 8 bases from V and 4 from J; bases not matched to a gene: 11. This CDR3 has 15 residues. Per germline, CDR1 MNHNS and CDR2 SASEGT. CDR3 sequence (DNA): TGTGCCAGCGGTCGAACAGGGGGCATTGGCACTGAAGCTTTCTTT. It is translated as CASGRTGGIGTEAFF.

This clonotype came up many times. This rearrangement joins TRBV28 to TRBJ1-1, with D perhaps matching TRBD1 (5 bases). The germline CDR1 and CDR2 sequences are MDHEN and SYDVKM. V shed 5 bases and J shed 0 bases, with 10 bases lying between them. The CDR3 is 14 residues long. CDR3 sequence (DNA): TGTGCCAGCAGTCGGGGACTGATGAACACTGAAGCTTTCTTT. Translated: CASSRGLMNTEAFF.

About this clonotype: Mismatch with germline at one junction end may stem from a read error. This sequence joins TRBV7-7 and TRBJ2-3, with 13 bases matching TRBD2. This CDR3 region has 16 residues. Germline V gene lookup returns CDR1 SSHAT and CDR2 FNYEAQ (reference sequence). CDR3 bases: TGTGCTAGCAGCCCCAGGACTAGCGGGAGTGCTGATACGCAGTATTTT. Translating it yields CASSPRTSGSADTQYF.

The rearrangement links TRBV6-5 to TRBJ2-7, with 7 nucleotides matching TRBD1. Germline CDR1 is MNHEY and CDR2 is SVGAGI. The CDR3 covers 18 residues. J gave up 7 bases and V 0 bases, and 18 bases lay outside the gene matches. Here the CDR3 reads CASSYSIRQGGWSEEQYF. CDR3 DNA: TGTGCCAGCAGTTACTCAATCCGACAGGGTGGATGGTCGGAAGAGCAGTACTTC.

This clonotype was detected only a few times. The genes are TRBV7-2 and TRBJ1-3, with TRBD1 matching 7 bases. This CDR3 spans 14 amino acids. The trim removed 6 bases at V and 8 bases at J, leaving 10 bases unmatched. Germline V gene sequence: CDR1 SGHTA, CDR2 FQGNSA. CDR3 amino acids: CASRPAGGWDTIYF. The CDR3 coding sequence is TGTGCCAGCAGGCCGGCAGGGGGGTGGGACACCATATATTTT.

In this sample, this clonotype turned up many times. DNA of the CDR3: TGTGCCAGCAGGGGAAGGGTGACTAGCGGAGCCTACGAGCAGTACTTC. Translated: CASRGRVTSGAYEQYF. The V call is TRBV6-1, the J call TRBJ2-7, with TRBD2 identical over 9 bases. Losses at the gene ends were 6 bases for V and 2 bases for J; bases not matched to a gene: 11. Germline V gene lookup returns CDR1 MNHNS and CDR2 SASEGT. The CDR3 contains 16 residues.

This clonotype was observed many times. This rearrangement joins TRBV27 to TRBJ1-1; D remains unclear. The CDR3 runs to 14 residues. Germline CDR1 MNHEY, CDR2 SMNVEV (reference sequence). V shed 0 bases and J shed 4 bases, with 9 bases lying between them. In nucleotides, the CDR3 is TGTGCCAGCAGTTTATCGCCTGTGAGCACTGAAGCTTTCTTT. It specifies CASSLSPVSTEAFF.

In the case of this clonotype: A clone one base away is much larger, so this may be a read error. The chain employs TRBV6-1 and TRBJ1-3; D gene ambiguous. This CDR3 is built from 11 residues. Germline V gene lookup returns CDR1 MNHNS and CDR2 SASEGT. CDR3 DNA sequence: TGTGCCAGCTTTCGAGGAAGCACCATATATTTT. This encodes CASFRGSTIYF.

V gene TRBV7-9 combines with J gene TRBJ2-7; tentatively, D is TRBD1 (5 bases). The length of the CDR3 is 15 residues. CDR1 is SEHNR and CDR2 is FQNEAQ in the germline V gene (reference sequence). Trimming left V 5 bases short and J 2 bases short, with 16 bases between. DNA for the CDR3: TGTGCCAGCAGCCCTTTAAGGGGCGCCACCTACGAGCAGTACTTC. Translation: CASSPLRGATYEQYF.

This clonotype occurred many times. The chain couples TRBV11-2 to TRBJ1-2; D not certain. The germline V and J ends were trimmed by 2 bases and 2 bases, with 6 bases remaining between them. The CDR3 has 13 residues. The V gene's germline CDR1 is SGHAT and CDR2 FQNNGV. The CDR3 sequence is CASSLIDNYGYTF. CDR3 in DNA: TGTGCCAGCAGCTTAATTGACAACTATGGCTACACCTTC.

This clonotype was counted ten times or more. V and J are TRBV27 and TRBJ2-3; D uncertain. V was pared by 5 bases and J by 2 bases, with 14 bases between. This CDR3 region has 15 residues. Germline V lookup: CDR1 MNHEY, CDR2 SMNVEV (reference sequence). CDR3 loop: CASSRYVWDTDTQYF. CDR3 DNA: TGTGCCAGCAGTCGGTACGTTTGGGACACAGATACGCAGTATTTT.

This clonotype was found many times. V is TRBV28 and J is TRBJ2-5; TRBD2 might be the D (6 bases). The CDR3 loop spans 15 amino acids. Per the germline V gene, CDR1 is MDHEN and CDR2 is SYDVKM. Deletions cut 4 bases from V and 3 bases from J, with 15 bases between. The CDR3 sequence is CASSSRLELKETQYF. The CDR3 DNA reads TGTGCCAGCAGTTCTCGACTAGAGCTAAAAGAGACCCAGTACTTC.

This clonotype has ten or more counts. J is TRBJ2-2 and V is TRBV6-5; D might be TRBD1 or TRBD2, each matching 5 bases. Germline CDR1 and CDR2: MNHEY and SVGAGI. The V end lost 1 base, the J end lost 3 bases, and 12 bases lay between the germline ends. The CDR3 runs to 16 residues. CDR3 amino acids: CASSYYGDVDTGELFF. The DNA of the CDR3 is TGTGCCAGCAGTTACTACGGGGACGTCGACACCGGGGAGCTGTTTTTT.

This clonotype has just a few counts. This rearrangement joins TRBV29-1 to TRBJ1-1, with D perhaps matching TRBD1 (5 bases). CDR1 SQVTM and CDR2 ANQGSEA come from the germline V gene. The CDR3 has 12 amino acids. With 4 bases removed from V and 7 bases from J, the gap between germline ends came to 13 bases. CDR3 sequence (DNA): TGCAGCGTTGGTATCCTGCAGGGTGAAGCTTTCTTT. The encoded protein is CSVGILQGEAFF.

J is TRBJ2-3 and V is TRBV20-1, with 11 bases identical to TRBD2. Per the germline V gene, CDR1 is DFQATT and CDR2 is SNEGSKA (reference sequence). This CDR3 comprises 14 residues. Germline trimming cut 5 bases from V and 5 bases from J; bases unmatched to any gene: 6. CDR3 residues: CSALSGRDVDTQYF. The CDR3 DNA is TGCAGTGCTCTTAGCGGGAGGGACGTAGATACGCAGTATTTT.

A note on this clonotype: A junction boundary mismatches the germline segment, possibly from a read error. The rearrangement links TRBV19 to TRBJ2-2; 7 bases map to TRBD1. The germline CDR1 and CDR2 sequences are LNHDA and SQIVND (reference sequence). The CDR3 covers 13 residues. CDR3 residues: CVSAAGGTGELFF. The CDR3 bases are TGTGTCAGTGCGGCAGGGGGCACCGGGGAGCTGTTTTTT.

This clonotype has just a few counts. J is TRBJ2-3 and V is TRBV25-1; TRBD2 agrees at 10 bases. Losses at the gene ends were 7 bases for V and 2 bases for J; bases not matched to a gene: 6. This CDR3 comprises 15 residues. Germline V lookup: CDR1 MGHDK, CDR2 SYGVNS. CDR3 coding DNA: TGTGCCAGCAAACTTAGCGGGAGGTTCACAGATACGCAGTATTTT. It yields the protein CASKLSGRFTDTQYF.

Concerning this clonotype itself: A much larger clone sits a single nucleotide away, making a read error possible. The chain uses TRBV5-1 and TRBJ2-1; TRBD2 might be the D (6 bases). Trimming shortened V by 4 bases and J by 9 bases, and 23 bases separated the two germline ends. Germline-derived CDR1 and CDR2 are SGHRS and YFSETQ. The CDR3 is made up of 16 amino acids. The CDR3: CASSRRAAQAEGEQFF. The CDR3 DNA sequence: TGCGCCAGCAGCCGGCGGGCCGCCCAGGCGGAGGGTGAGCAGTTCTTC.

This clonotype was counted ten times or more. This sequence joins TRBV6-1 and TRBJ2-5; D perhaps matches TRBD2 (5 bases). Germline V gene sequence: CDR1 MNHNS, CDR2 SASEGT. Trimming removed 6 bases at V and 5 bases at J, with 13 bases between. This CDR3 spans 13 amino acids. The DNA for the CDR3 is TGTGCCAGCAGATCGGGATCGGGGGAGACCCAGTACTTC. Translating gives CASRSGSGETQYF.